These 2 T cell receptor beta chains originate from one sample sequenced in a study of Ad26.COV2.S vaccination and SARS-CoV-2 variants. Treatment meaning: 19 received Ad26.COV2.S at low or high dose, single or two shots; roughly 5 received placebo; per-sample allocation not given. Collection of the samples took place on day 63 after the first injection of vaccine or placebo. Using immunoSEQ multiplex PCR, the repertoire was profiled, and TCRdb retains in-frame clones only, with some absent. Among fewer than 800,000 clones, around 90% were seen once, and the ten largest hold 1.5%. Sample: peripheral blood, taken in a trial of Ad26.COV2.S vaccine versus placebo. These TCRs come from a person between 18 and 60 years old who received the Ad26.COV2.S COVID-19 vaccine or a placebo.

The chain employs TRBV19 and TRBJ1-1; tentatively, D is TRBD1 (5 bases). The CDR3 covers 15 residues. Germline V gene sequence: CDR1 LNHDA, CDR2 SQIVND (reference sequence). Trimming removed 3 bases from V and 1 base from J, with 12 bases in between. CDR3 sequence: CASSMTDTGNTEAFF. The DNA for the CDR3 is TGTGCCAGTAGTATGACAGACACGGGGAACACTGAAGCTTTCTTT.

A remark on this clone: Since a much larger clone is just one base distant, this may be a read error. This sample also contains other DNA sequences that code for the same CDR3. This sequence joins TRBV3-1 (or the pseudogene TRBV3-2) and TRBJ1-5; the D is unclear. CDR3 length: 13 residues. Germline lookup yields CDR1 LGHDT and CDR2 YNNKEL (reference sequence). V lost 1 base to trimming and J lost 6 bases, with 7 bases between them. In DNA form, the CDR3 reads TGTGCCAGCAGCCAAGGTGAAGGTCAGCCCCAGCATTTT. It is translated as CASSQGEGQPQHF.